This TCR beta chain derives from a study of T cells expressing NK-cell markers. Notes on the study in general: NKG2C+ dominant clonotypes from 5 to 7 donors made up about 1.0-7.5% of CD8+ T cells.

TCRdb reanalyzed the 5' RACE reads, giving one entry per CDR3 protein sequence and no DNA. The sample totals some 390,000 distinct CDR3 sequences. With respect to this clonotype: Its antigen is currently unknown.

Input material: blood T cells: a sorted CD56 or NKG2C T cell subset, CD4+ or CD8+ T cells, or bulk PBMC T cells (not recorded which). This TCR derives from a woman in her forties or fifties in good health.

This chain's CDR3 is CASSYDRGNTEAFF. J is TRBJ1-1 and V is TRBV6-5; TCRdb's D call of TRBD1 is untestable without DNA. The CDR3 consists of 14 residues. The germline gives CDR1 MNHEY, CDR2 SVGAGI.